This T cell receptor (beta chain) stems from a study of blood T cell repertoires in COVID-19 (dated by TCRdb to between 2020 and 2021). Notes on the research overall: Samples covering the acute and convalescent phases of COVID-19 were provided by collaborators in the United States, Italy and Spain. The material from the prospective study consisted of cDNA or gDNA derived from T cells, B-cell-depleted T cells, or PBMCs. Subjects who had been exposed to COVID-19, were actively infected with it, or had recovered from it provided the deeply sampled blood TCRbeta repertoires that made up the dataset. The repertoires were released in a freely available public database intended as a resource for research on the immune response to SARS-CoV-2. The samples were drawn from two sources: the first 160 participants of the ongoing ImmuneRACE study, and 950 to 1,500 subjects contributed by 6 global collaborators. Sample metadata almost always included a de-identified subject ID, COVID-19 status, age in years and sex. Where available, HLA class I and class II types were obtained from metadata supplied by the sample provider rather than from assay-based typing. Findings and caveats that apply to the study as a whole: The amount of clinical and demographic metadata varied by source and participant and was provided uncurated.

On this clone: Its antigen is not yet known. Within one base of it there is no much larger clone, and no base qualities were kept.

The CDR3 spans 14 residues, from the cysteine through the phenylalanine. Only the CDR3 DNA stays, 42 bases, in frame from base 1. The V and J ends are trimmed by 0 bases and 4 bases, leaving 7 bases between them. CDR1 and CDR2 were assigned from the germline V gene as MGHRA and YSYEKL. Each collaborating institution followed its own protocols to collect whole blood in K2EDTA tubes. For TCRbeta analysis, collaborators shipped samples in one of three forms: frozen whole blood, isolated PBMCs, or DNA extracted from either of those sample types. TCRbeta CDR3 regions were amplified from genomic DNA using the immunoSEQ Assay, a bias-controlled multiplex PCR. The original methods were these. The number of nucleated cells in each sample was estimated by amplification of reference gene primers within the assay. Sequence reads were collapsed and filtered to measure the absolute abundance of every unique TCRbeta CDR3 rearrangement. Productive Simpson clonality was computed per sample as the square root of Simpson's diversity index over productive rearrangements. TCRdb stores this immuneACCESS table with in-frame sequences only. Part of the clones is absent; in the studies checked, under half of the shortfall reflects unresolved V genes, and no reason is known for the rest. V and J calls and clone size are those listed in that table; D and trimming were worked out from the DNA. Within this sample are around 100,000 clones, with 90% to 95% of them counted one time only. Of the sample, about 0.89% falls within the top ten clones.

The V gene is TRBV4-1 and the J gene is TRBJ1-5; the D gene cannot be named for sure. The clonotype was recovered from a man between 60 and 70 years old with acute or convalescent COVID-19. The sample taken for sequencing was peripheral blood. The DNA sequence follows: TGCGCCAGCAGCCAAGACCCGGGGAATCAGCCCCAGCATTTT. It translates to CASSQDPGNQPQHF.